These 10 T cell receptor beta chains were sequenced from one sample in a study of blood T cell repertoires in COVID-19. Sequenced by immunoSEQ multiplex PCR; TCRdb stores in-frame clones only, minus some. The sample has 70,000 to 90,000 clones, roughly 85% seen once. The sequenced material came from peripheral blood. Every receptor here comes from a human donor in a cohort sampled during active COVID-19.

The chain recombines TRBV3-1 (or the pseudogene TRBV3-2) with TRBJ1-4, with a tentative D call TRBD1 (6 bases). Per the germline V gene, CDR1 is LGHDT and CDR2 is YNNKEL (reference sequence). There are 14 residues in the CDR3. Trimming removed 3 bases from V and 7 bases from J, with 12 bases in between. The CDR3 reads CASSHRGRGEKLFF. CDR3 bases: TGTGCCAGCAGCCATCGAGGCAGGGGTGAAAAACTGTTTTTT.

The V call is TRBV28, the J call TRBJ1-2; 8 positions match TRBD1. After removal of 8 bases from V and 4 bases from J, the junction contained 18 bases not matched to a gene. The germline CDR1 and CDR2 sequences are MDHEN and SYDVKM. This CDR3 comprises 17 residues. This CDR3 reads CASGASSADRGTYGYTF. In DNA form, the CDR3 reads TGTGCCAGCGGGGCCTCCTCGGCCGACAGGGGCACCTATGGCTACACCTTC.

V usage is TRBV5-1 and J usage is TRBJ2-5; 11 bases agree with TRBD2. The CDR3 length is 15 residues. In germline, CDR1 is SGHRS, CDR2 YFSETQ. Trimming took 7 bases from V and 1 from J; bases not matched to a gene: 6. The CDR3 DNA follows: TGCGCCAGCGAGAGTAGCGGGGGGGCCCAAGAGACCCAGTACTTC. Amino acids: CASESSGGAQETQYF. The full variable domain, completed using reference TRBV5-1 and TRBJ2-5, is KAGVTQTPRYLIKTRGQQVTLSCSPISGHRSVSWYQQTPGQGLQFLFEYFSETQRNKGNFPGRFSGRQFSNSRSEMNVSTLELGDSALYLCASESSGGAQETQYFGPGTRLLVL.

The CDR3 loop is CASSRYAGTSTGELFF. CDR3 sequence (DNA): TGTGCCAGCAGCAGATATGCCGGGACTAGCACCGGGGAGCTGTTTTTT. This chain joins TRBV5-4 and TRBJ2-2, with 8 positions matching TRBD2. With V trimmed by 4 bases and J by 4 bases, 9 bases remained unmatched. The CDR3 sequence is 16 residues long. Germline-derived CDR1 and CDR2 are SGHNT and YYREEE (reference sequence).

This chain uses TRBV28 with TRBJ2-5, with 7 positions matching TRBD1. The CDR3 is 15 amino acids. Germline V gives CDR1 MDHEN, CDR2 SYDVKM. V shed 4 bases and J 2 bases; nucleotides not matched to a gene: 7. The CDR3 DNA is TGTGCCAGCAGTTCACCGACAGGGCGGCAAGAGACCCAGTACTTC. This gives the protein CASSSPTGRQETQYF.

J is TRBJ1-2 and V is TRBV6-5; 8 bases agree with TRBD1. Germline V gene data show CDR1 as MNHEY and CDR2 as SVGAGI. After removal of 2 bases from V and 2 bases from J, the junction contained 1 base not matched to a gene. The CDR3 spans 14 residues. CDR3 protein: CASSYRDRNYGYTF. As DNA, the CDR3 is TGTGCCAGCAGTTACCGGGACAGGAACTATGGCTACACCTTC.

The chain joins TRBV28 to TRBJ1-1; unclear D gene. V was clipped by 6 bases and J by 2 bases, with 4 bases between them. Germline CDR1 MDHEN, CDR2 SYDVKM. This CDR3 comprises 11 residues. The CDR3, as DNA: TGTGCCAGCAGGTCAAACACTGAAGCTTTCTTT. Amino acid sequence: CASRSNTEAFF.

CDR3 nucleotides: TGTGCCAGCAGCCCGCCGCCCGGACAGGGGTCCTACGAGCAGTACTTC. Its protein product is CASSPPPGQGSYEQYF. The chain joins TRBV11-2 to TRBJ2-7, with 9 bases aligning to TRBD1. The CDR3 consists of 16 residues. Germline CDR1 and CDR2: SGHAT and FQNNGV. J gave up 1 base and V 5 bases, and 9 bases lay outside the gene matches.

The chain links TRBV7-2 to TRBJ2-1, with 11 bases identical to TRBD2. Trimming cost V 8 bases and J 7 bases; bases outside gene matches: 10. Germline V lookup: CDR1 SGHTA, CDR2 FQGNSA. This CDR3 has 15 residues. CDR3 protein: CASGETSGIWNEQFF. As DNA, the CDR3 is TGTGCCAGCGGGGAGACTAGCGGGATTTGGAATGAGCAGTTCTTC. Together with reference TRBV7-2 and TRBJ2-1, the CDR3 gives the full variable domain: GAGVSQSPSNKVTEKGKDVELRCDPISGHTALYWYRQSLGQGLEFLIYFQGNSAPDKSGLPSDRFSAERTGGSVSTLTIQRTQQEDSAVYLCASGETSGIWNEQFFGPGTRLTVL.

This sequence joins TRBV7-2 and TRBJ2-2, with TRBD2 matching 12 bases. CDR3 size: 17 residues. Germline V gene sequence: CDR1 SGHTA, CDR2 FQGNSA. The junction had 5 bases not matched to a gene; V was cut back by 2 bases and J by 4 bases. The CDR3 region has the DNA TGTGCCAGCAGCTTACGGACTAGCGGGACGGGCACCGGGGAGCTGTTTTTT. Translating gives CASSLRTSGTGTGELFF.